This T cell receptor beta chain was documented in a study of T cells in women clearing cervical HPV infection. Study-wide background: No precancer developed; the control's incident HPV16 infection cleared within 12 months. Case blood was drawn when the lesion was first found; control blood after infection became undetectable.

With respect to this clone: The CDR3 is cut off 3 residues early in the read; its end comes from the germline J gene.

This table comes from immunoSEQ multiplex PCR, and its TCRdb copy is limited to in-frame clones, with some not included. This repertoire includes about 23,000 clones. This CDR3 is 12 amino acids long. The ends were cut back, 5 bases at V and 7 bases at J, with 10 bases in the middle. Germline values: CDR1 SGHAT, CDR2 FQNNGV. The clonotype was recovered from a woman aged 18-69 years with a cervical HPV16 infection that either progressed to CIN3+ or cleared (not recorded which). The J gene is TRBJ2-3, the V gene TRBV11-2; D not resolved. Specimen: blood buffy coat. The CDR3 loop is CASSNRGYTQYF. CDR3 bases read: TGTGCCAGCAGCAATCGCGGATATACG. Complete variable domain (other parts from reference TRBV11-2 and TRBJ2-3): EAGVAQSPRYKIIEKRQSVAFWCNPISGHATLYWYQQILGQGPKLLIQFQNNGVVDDSQLPKDRFSAERLKGVDSTLKIQPAKLEDSAVYLCASSNRGYTQYFGPGTRLTVL.